This paragraph reports one T cell receptor beta chain. No antigen is known for it. Libraries were prepared by immunoSEQ multiplex PCR; TCRdb keeps only in-frame clonotypes and omits some of them. The sample gives tens of thousands of clones, 92% of which show up once; roughly 0.3% is in the top ten. This sample was taken from a study of graft-versus-host responses after intestinal transplantation. Study-wide context: All recipients were given anti-thymocyte globulin induction, and tacrolimus and steroids were then administered for three to four years. General observations from the study: Ileal or blood samples showed some GvH clones first, and such clones were also found in recipient marrow. Early after transplant, HvG declines were associated with peak levels of circulating GvH clones. Subjects displaying graft-donor T cell macrochimerism possessed elevated graft-versus-host to host-versus-graft clonal ratios inside allografts.

Germline V CDR1 and CDR2: SNHLY, FYNNEI. Trimming left V 4 bases short and J 11 bases short, with 9 bases between. The CDR3 runs to 11 residues. The clonotype originates from a human donor who received an intestinal transplant. Source: unstimulated CD4+ T cells sorted from spleen or lymph node cells, taken before intestinal transplant. J is TRBJ2-4 and V is TRBV2; no firm D call. The CDR3: CASSVLGFQYF. The CDR3 DNA is TGTGCCAGCAGTGTGTTGGGTTTTCAGTACTTC.